The clone carrying this T cell receptor (beta chain) was counted ten times or more. The authors amplified TCR beta CDR3 regions from RNA transcripts. The workflow started with a first-round RT-PCR run with HTBI primers and then moved on to a second-round multiplex PCR. TCRdb reprocessed the multiplex PCR reads with MiXCR, giving one entry per CDR3 protein. The table lists roughly 380,000 distinct CDR3 sequences, 15% of them singletons. The study excluded patients with other autoimmune diseases, uncontrolled infections, pregnancy or lactation. A roughly 10 ml volume of fresh peripheral blood provided the PBMCs. This CDR3 has 12 residues. The ends were cut back, 3 bases at V and 5 bases at J, with 10 bases in the middle. Germline V gene sequence: CDR1 SQVTM, CDR2 ANQGSEA. The data belong to a study of Graves' ophthalmopathy and Graves' hyperthyroidism. Study-level background: Sampling took place at initial diagnosis, with peripheral blood obtained before any treatment.

The V call is TRBV29-1, the J call TRBJ1-1, with TRBD1 as a possible D gene (5 bases). Specimen: peripheral blood. This receptor was identified in a woman between 18 and 29 years old with stable Graves' hyperthyroidism. This chain's CDR3 is CSVDRGETEAFF. The DNA of the CDR3 is TGCAGCGTTGACCGGGGGGAAACTGAAGCTTTCTTT.